This T cell receptor beta chain comes out of a study of Ad26.COV2.S vaccination and SARS-CoV-2 variants (dated by TCRdb to the early 2020s). Looking at the study overall: Vaccine-arm donors were drawn from COV1001, a multicentre, randomized, double-blind, placebo-controlled phase I-IIa trial of Ad26.COV2.S in healthy adults. Throughout the experiments and outcome assessment, investigators stayed blinded to trial group allocation. The specificity and breadth of SARS-CoV-2-reactive T cell receptors after Ad26.COV2.S vaccination were assessed by TCRbeta repertoire sequencing. Trial participants were randomized into five groups of five, in which low-dose or high-dose Ad26.COV2.S was given once or twice, or placebo was given on both occasions. The TCR-sequenced set comprised roughly 30 samples: 19 Ad26.COV2.S vaccine recipients, 5 placebo recipients and 8 SARS-CoV-2 convalescent individuals. Ad26.COV2.S was administered intramuscularly at 5 x 10^10 or 1 x 10^11 viral particles, either as a single shot or as two shots given 56 days apart.

With respect to this clone: This clone's antigen is unknown. Base qualities are not recorded, but no much larger clone differs from it by a single base.

Study-wide findings and limitations: According to the authors, total T cell responses may have been underestimated by the TCR breadth and depth analyses. Non-spike TCR breadth was comparable between vaccine and placebo recipients, consistent with the vaccine containing only spike. Compared with placebo recipients, Ad26.COV2.S recipients showed higher spike-specific TCR breadth (P = 0.0014). Comparing responses between vaccine doses or regimens was not something the study was powered to do. After vaccination, spike-specific CD8+ and CD4+ T cell responses were reported to show substantial breadth.

TCRbeta CDR3 regions were sequenced with the immunoSEQ Assay. After extraction, genomic DNA underwent amplification by bias-controlled multiplex PCR, followed by high-throughput sequencing. The paper's data handling went like this. To quantify the absolute abundance of every unique TCRbeta CDR3 region, sequences were collapsed and filtered. Usable DNA was measured by amplifying reference genes present in all nucleated cells, and TCRbeta template counts were normalized to that usable DNA to estimate T cell fraction. Repertoire TCRs were annotated as SARS-CoV-2-specific by exact matching of V gene, CDR3 amino acid sequence and J gene to a known reactive TCR set. The reference SARS-CoV-2 TCR set was derived from MIRA and filtered for enrichment in COVID-19-positive ImmuneCODE repertoires, a step that removed public or cross-reactive TCRs. Using the MIRA antigens, annotated TCRs were further analysed by specific ORF or by position within an ORF. Breadth was defined as annotated unique rearrangements over total unique productive rearrangements; depth was the summed frequency of those rearrangements. Two-sided Wilcoxon rank-sum tests were used to compare TCR breadth between groups. TCRdb stores this immuneACCESS table with in-frame sequences only. Part of the clones is absent; in the studies checked, under half of the shortfall reflects unresolved V genes, and no reason is known for the rest. V and J calls plus clone size are reproduced from that table; the DNA served to infer D and trimming. The sample yields hundreds of thousands of clones; 86% were counted once. The ten largest clones capture 9.5% to 12% of the sample.

In the paper's terms, the treatment or condition label means: around 19 received Ad26.COV2.S at low or high dose, single or two shots; several received placebo; per-sample allocation not given. For vaccine and placebo recipients, the sequenced repertoires came from samples collected on day 63 after the first injection. Between 29 July and 7 August 2020, Cohort 1b enrolled fewer than 30 adults aged 18-55 years at one site in Boston, USA. Ad26.COV2.S consisted of a replication-incompetent adenovirus type 26 vector by which a prefusion-stabilized SARS-CoV-2 spike protein from the original Wuhan strain was expressed. The germline V gene (reference sequence) supplies CDR1 MNHNY and CDR2 SVGAGI. V loses 6 bases of germline sequence and J loses 10 bases, and the interval between the two ends is 25 bases. The CDR3 numbers 16 residues from cysteine through phenylalanine. The sequence is cut down to CDR3 DNA, 48 bases in frame from base 1.

Here the chain combines TRBV6-6 and TRBJ2-1; the D gene could be either TRBD1 or TRBD2, each agreeing at 5 bases. This TCR was sampled from a person aged 18-60 years who received the Ad26.COV2.S COVID-19 vaccine or a placebo. This sample comprised peripheral blood, obtained in a trial of Ad26.COV2.S vaccine versus placebo. This receptor carries the CDR3 CASSRTLGTATEEQFF. DNA sequence: TGTGCCAGCAGCCGCACGCTCGGGACCGCCACTGAGGAGCAGTTCTTC.